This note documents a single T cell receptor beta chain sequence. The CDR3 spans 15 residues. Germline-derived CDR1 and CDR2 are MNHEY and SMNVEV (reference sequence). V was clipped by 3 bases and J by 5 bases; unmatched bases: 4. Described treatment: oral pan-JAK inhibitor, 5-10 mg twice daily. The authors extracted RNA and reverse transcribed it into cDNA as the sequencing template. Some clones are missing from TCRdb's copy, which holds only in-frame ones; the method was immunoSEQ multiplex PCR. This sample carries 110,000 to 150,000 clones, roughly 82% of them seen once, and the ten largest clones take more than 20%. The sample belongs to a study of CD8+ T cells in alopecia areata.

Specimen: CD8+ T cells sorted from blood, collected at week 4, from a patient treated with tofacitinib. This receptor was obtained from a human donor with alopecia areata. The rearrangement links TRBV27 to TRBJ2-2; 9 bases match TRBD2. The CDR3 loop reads CASSFLAGWTGELFF. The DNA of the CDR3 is TGTGCCAGCAGTTTTCTAGCGGGGTGGACCGGGGAGCTGTTTTTT.